This entry lists 16 T cell receptor beta chains sequenced from one sample in a study of cytotoxic CD8 clonotypes in ibrutinib-treated CLL. Sequenced by immunoSEQ multiplex PCR; TCRdb stores in-frame clones only, minus some. The sample records hundreds of thousands of clones, 60% to 80% being singletons. The material was PBMCs, obtained after 12 months of ibrutinib treatment. The receptors stem from a human donor with chronic lymphocytic leukemia.

The V call is TRBV5-6, the J call TRBJ2-5; the D gene is possibly TRBD1 (6 bases). CDR3 length: 14 amino acids. Germline loops: CDR1 SGHDT, CDR2 YYEEEE. The germline V and J ends were trimmed by 3 bases and 10 bases, with 19 bases remaining between them. The CDR3 spells CASSSQTGRSDQYF. In DNA, the CDR3 is TGTGCCAGCAGCTCGCAGACAGGCCGAAGTGACCAGTACTTC.

The genes are TRBV30 and TRBJ2-3; no firm D call. The CDR3 is 12 residues long. The germline V gene has CDR1 GTSNPN and CDR2 SVGIG (reference sequence). V was cut by 1 base and J by 2 bases, with 4 bases left in between. The DNA for the CDR3 is TGTGCCTGGAGTGCCCTCACAGATACGCAGTATTTT. Protein product: CAWSALTDTQYF.

V usage is TRBV6-5 and J usage is TRBJ2-1; D possibly matches TRBD1 or TRBD2 (6 bases each). The V gene's germline CDR1 is MNHEY and CDR2 SVGAGI. Trimming took 2 bases from V and 9 from J, leaving 14 bases between them. The CDR3 is 14 amino acids. CDR3 region: CASSYTRGTTEQFF. The CDR3 DNA follows: TGTGCCAGCAGTTACACACGCGGGACAACTGAGCAGTTCTTC.

V gene TRBV9 combines with J gene TRBJ2-3; 8 nucleotides agree with TRBD2. Trimming cost V 0 bases and J 4 bases; bases outside gene matches: 4. Germline lookup yields CDR1 SGDLS and CDR2 YYNGEE. The CDR3 has 15 amino acids. The CDR3 DNA follows: TGTGCCAGCAGCGTAGGTCTAGCGGGCCCAGATACGCAGTATTTT. Amino acids: CASSVGLAGPDTQYF.

V usage is TRBV6-5 and J usage is TRBJ1-1, with D possibly matching TRBD1 (5 bases). Germline CDR1 MNHEY, CDR2 SVGAGI. This CDR3 is 13 amino acids long. V was trimmed by 2 bases and J by 6 bases, leaving 10 bases between them. The CDR3 sequence: CASSYPGAAEAFF. CDR3 DNA sequence: TGTGCCAGCAGTTACCCCGGGGCAGCTGAAGCTTTCTTT.

The V and J genes are TRBV29-1 and TRBJ2-1; D is unclear. Trimming cost V 0 bases and J 0 bases, with 15 bases left between them. The CDR3 totals 17 residues. CDR1 and CDR2 (germline): SQVTM, ANQGSEA. CDR3 bases: TGCAGCGTTGAAGATCCTCGGCACGGAAGCTCCTACAATGAGCAGTTCTTC. Translated: CSVEDPRHGSSYNEQFF.

The J gene is TRBJ1-2, the V gene TRBV5-1, with D possibly being TRBD1 (5 bases). The length of the CDR3 is 15 residues. Trimming removed 0 bases at V and 6 bases at J, with 15 bases between. CDR1 is SGHRS and CDR2 is YFSETQ in the germline V gene. The CDR3 DNA reads as TGCGCCAGCAGCTTGGCCGCAGGGTCGAGAGATGGCTACACCTTC. Translated, it gives CASSLAAGSRDGYTF.

The chain is built from TRBV18 and TRBJ2-2; tentative D call: TRBD2 (6 bases). The V and J ends lost 3 bases and 2 bases respectively, with 16 bases between them. Per the germline V gene, CDR1 is KGHSH and CDR2 is LQKENI. CDR3 length equals 17 residues. The CDR3 DNA follows: TGTGCCAGCTCACCGTACGGCGGGACGGACAACACCGGGGAGCTGTTTTTT. This sequence encodes CASSPYGGTDNTGELFF.

In this sample, this clone turned up a few times. This chain connects TRBV7-2 to TRBJ2-1; the D is unclear. V dropped 2 bases and J dropped 8 bases, with 10 bases sitting between them. Germline values: CDR1 SGHTA, CDR2 FQGNSA. This CDR3 spans 13 amino acids. CDR3 sequence reads: CASSLPSLHEQFF. The CDR3, as DNA: TGTGCCAGCAGCTTACCTAGTTTACATGAGCAGTTCTTC.

The chain carries TRBV2 and TRBJ2-2; D is possibly TRBD1 (5 bases). CDR3 length: 14 amino acids. With 10 bases removed from V and 7 bases from J, the gap between germline ends came to 19 bases. From germline, CDR1 is SNHLY and CDR2 FYNNEI. The CDR3 is CATAVLVGDGELFF. The CDR3, as DNA: TGTGCCACCGCGGTACTCGTAGGGGACGGGGAGCTGTTTTTT. Combining the CDR3 with reference TRBV2 and TRBJ2-2 gives the whole variable domain EPEVTQTPSHQVTQMGQEVILRCVPISNHLYFYWYRQILGQKVEFLVSFYNNEISEKSEIFDDQFSVERPDGSNFTLKIRSTKLEDSAMYFCATAVLVGDGELFFGEGSRLTVL.

The gene calls are TRBV29-1 and TRBJ2-7; D is perhaps TRBD2 (7 bases). This CDR3 has 15 amino acids. Germline CDR1 reads SQVTM; CDR2 reads ANQGSEA. Trimming removed 1 base at V and 3 bases at J, with 16 bases between. The CDR3 is CSVEGGGGGGYEQYF. In DNA, the CDR3 is TGCAGCGTTGAAGGCGGAGGGGGAGGGGGCTACGAGCAGTACTTC.

This clone was recorded many times. The chain joins TRBV30 to TRBJ2-7; 12 positions agree with TRBD2. V trimming: 2 bases; J trimming: 4 bases; junction bases outside the gene matches: 3. Germline-derived CDR1 and CDR2 are GTSNPN and SVGIG (reference sequence). The CDR3 covers 14 residues. The chain's CDR3 is CAWSTTSGGYEQYF. CDR3 nucleotide sequence: TGTGCCTGGAGTACGACTAGCGGGGGTTACGAGCAGTACTTC. The full variable domain, in which reference TRBV30 and TRBJ2-7 provide the parts outside the CDR3, is SQTIHQWPATLVQPVGSPLSLECTVEGTSNPNLYWYRQAAGRGLQLLFYSVGIGQISSEVPQNLSASRPQDRQFILSSKKLLLSDSGFYLCAWSTTSGGYEQYFGPGTRLTVT.

CDR3 bases: TGTGCCATCAAGGGACAGGGCGATGAGCAGTTCTTC. Protein sequence: CAIKGQGDEQFF. The chain combines TRBV10-3 with TRBJ2-1; 9 bases match TRBD1. J lost 8 bases, V lost 7 bases, and 3 bases had no gene match. Per the germline V gene, CDR1 is ENHRY and CDR2 is SYGVKD. This CDR3 is 12 amino acids long.

The J gene is TRBJ2-7, the V gene TRBV13; 14 bases fit TRBD2. V shed 1 base and J 2 bases; nucleotides not matched to a gene: 7. Per germline, CDR1 PRHDT and CDR2 FYEKMQ (reference sequence). The CDR3 is made up of 18 amino acids. CDR3 loop: CASSLDPGLAGAPYEQYF. Here the CDR3 DNA reads TGTGCCAGCAGCTTAGACCCGGGACTAGCGGGAGCTCCCTACGAGCAGTACTTC.

This clone was seen a single time. The chain joins TRBV5-4 to TRBJ1-2, with 7 bases that match TRBD1. V shed 2 bases and J 7 bases; nucleotides not matched to a gene: 2. There are 12 residues in the CDR3. Germline CDR1 is SGHNT and CDR2 is YYREEE (reference sequence). CDR3 sequence: CASSFDRVGYTF. As DNA, the CDR3 is TGTGCCAGCAGCTTTGACAGGGTTGGCTACACCTTC.

The chain links TRBV19 to TRBJ1-1; TRBD1 might be the D (5 bases). The V and J ends lost 6 bases and 0 bases respectively, with 11 bases between them. Germline loops: CDR1 LNHDA, CDR2 SQIVND (reference sequence). The CDR3 contains 14 residues. CDR3 region: CASSYRNMNTEAFF. In nucleotides, the CDR3 is TGTGCCAGTAGCTACAGGAACATGAACACTGAAGCTTTCTTT. Filled out from reference TRBV19 and TRBJ1-1, the complete variable domain reads DGGITQSPKYLFRKEGQNVTLSCEQNLNHDAMYWYRQDPGQGLRLIYYSQIVNDFQKGDIAEGYSVSREKKESFPLTVTSAQKNPTAFYLCASSYRNMNTEAFFGQGTRLTVV.